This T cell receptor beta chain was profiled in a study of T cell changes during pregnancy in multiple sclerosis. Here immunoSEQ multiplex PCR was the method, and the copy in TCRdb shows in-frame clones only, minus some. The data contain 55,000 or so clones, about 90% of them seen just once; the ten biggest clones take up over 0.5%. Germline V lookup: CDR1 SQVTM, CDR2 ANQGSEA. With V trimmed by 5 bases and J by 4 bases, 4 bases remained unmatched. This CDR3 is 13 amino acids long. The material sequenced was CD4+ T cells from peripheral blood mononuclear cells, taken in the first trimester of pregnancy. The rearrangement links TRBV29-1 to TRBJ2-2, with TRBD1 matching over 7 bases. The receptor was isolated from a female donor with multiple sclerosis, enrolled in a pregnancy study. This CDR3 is CSVRQGTTGELFF. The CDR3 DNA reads TGCAGCGTTAGACAGGGAACCACCGGGGAGCTGTTTTTT.